These 12 T cell receptor beta chains were sequenced from one sample in a study of blood T cell repertoires in COVID-19. Libraries were prepared by immunoSEQ multiplex PCR; TCRdb keeps only in-frame clonotypes and omits some of them. The repertoire consists of about 220,000 clones, with roughly 84% occurring once and the leading ten covering approximately 4%. The specimen sequenced was peripheral blood. The source of these receptors is a woman older than 75 with acute or convalescent COVID-19.

The rearrangement uses TRBV19 and TRBJ2-3, with TRBD2 identical over 12 bases. The germline V gene encodes CDR1 LNHDA and CDR2 SQIVND (reference sequence). The CDR3 has 16 residues. With V trimmed by 5 bases and J by 6 bases, 9 bases remained unmatched. The CDR3 sequence: CASSSPSGGARDTQYF. CDR3 DNA: TGTGCCAGTAGTTCACCTAGCGGGGGGGCTCGGGATACGCAGTATTTT.

The chain has TRBV7-2 and TRBJ1-5, with TRBD1 matching over 8 bases. The CDR3 is made up of 14 amino acids. V dropped 5 bases and J dropped 3; count of bases not matched to a gene: 3. CDR1 and CDR2 (germline): SGHTA, FQGNSA. The CDR3 nucleotides are TGTGCCAGCAGCAGGACAGGGACCAATCAGCCCCAGCATTTT. It translates to CASSRTGTNQPQHF.

The V and J genes are TRBV7-2 and TRBJ1-2, with 9 bases identical to TRBD1. CDR1 SGHTA and CDR2 FQGNSA come from the germline V gene. The CDR3 is 14 amino acids. The ends lost 6 bases at V and 5 bases at J; junction bases unmatched: 7. The CDR3 loop reads CASSRDRAVYGYTF. The CDR3 coding sequence is TGTGCCAGCAGTAGGGACAGGGCGGTGTATGGCTACACCTTC.

This chain links TRBV2 with TRBJ1-1, with a weak D call TRBD1 (6 bases). Per the germline V gene, CDR1 is SNHLY and CDR2 is FYNNEI. The CDR3 extends over 14 amino acids. With 2 bases removed from V and 2 bases from J, the gap between germline ends came to 9 bases. DNA of the CDR3: TGTGCCAGCAGTGAATGGGGGCGAAACACTGAAGCTTTCTTT. Protein product: CASSEWGRNTEAFF.

The V and J genes are TRBV3-1 (or the pseudogene TRBV3-2) and TRBJ1-1, with D unresolved. Trimming pared 1 base from V and 10 bases from J, leaving 16 bases between. This CDR3 contains 14 residues. CDR1 and CDR2 (germline): LGHDT, YNNKEL (reference sequence). CDR3 sequence reads: CASSQASDLYLAFF. CDR3 nucleotide sequence: TGTGCCAGCAGCCAAGCAAGCGACCTCTACTTAGCTTTCTTT.

V gene TRBV6-6 combines with J gene TRBJ1-5; no clear D. The CDR3 runs to 15 residues. Per the germline V gene, CDR1 is MNHNY and CDR2 is SVGAGI (reference sequence). V lost 5 bases, J lost 1 base, and 12 bases lay in between. The CDR3 reads CASSRLGGSNQPQHF. The CDR3 nucleotides read TGTGCCAGCAGTAGGCTGGGAGGAAGCAATCAGCCCCAGCATTTT.

Comments on this clone: The sample has other DNA sequences that encode this CDR3 too. The chain uses TRBV27 and TRBJ1-1; D is possibly TRBD1 (6 bases). Germline CDR1 MNHEY, CDR2 SMNVEV (reference sequence). CDR3 length equals 14 residues. V dropped 3 bases and J dropped 1 base, with 9 bases sitting between them. CDR3: CASSLQGRNTEAFF. The CDR3 DNA reads TGTGCCAGCAGTTTGCAGGGGCGGAACACTGAAGCTTTCTTT.

The gene calls are TRBV27 and TRBJ1-1; 8 bases align to TRBD1. The germline gives CDR1 MNHEY, CDR2 SMNVEV (reference sequence). V was pared by 6 bases and J by 4 bases, with 4 bases of the junction left unmatched. This CDR3 contains 13 residues. The CDR3 is CASRVDRGTEAFF. As DNA, the CDR3 is TGTGCCAGCAGGGTAGACAGGGGCACTGAAGCTTTCTTT.

This clone has a handful of counts. A junction end diverges from the germline sequence, so it may reflect a read error. V gene TRBV2 combines with J gene TRBJ2-5; 7 nucleotides agree with TRBD2. From germline, CDR1 is SNHLY and CDR2 FYNNEI. The CDR3 totals 14 residues. This chain's CDR3 is CASRVSGEWETQYF. CDR3 bases: TGTGCTAGCAGAGTCAGCGGGGAATGGGAGACCCAGTACTTC.

The chain recombines TRBV2 with TRBJ2-3; a weak D match, TRBD1 (6 bases). The V and J ends lost 2 bases and 0 bases respectively, with 6 bases between them. The CDR3 loop spans 14 amino acids. The germline V gene encodes CDR1 SNHLY and CDR2 FYNNEI. CDR3 amino acids: CASSEQGSTDTQYF. Here the CDR3 DNA reads TGTGCCAGCAGTGAACAGGGGAGCACAGATACGCAGTATTTT.

The chain couples TRBV28 to TRBJ1-2; a possible D gene is TRBD1 (5 bases). V shed 8 bases and J shed 0 bases, with 16 bases lying between them. The CDR3 length is 15 residues. The V gene's germline CDR1 is MDHEN and CDR2 SYDVKM. The CDR3: CASYSTDPSNYGYTF. The DNA of the CDR3 is TGTGCCAGCTACTCGACAGACCCCTCTAACTATGGCTACACCTTC.

The rearrangement uses TRBV5-4 and TRBJ1-2; weak D call: TRBD1 (6 bases). CDR1 and CDR2 from the germline V gene are SGHNT and YYREEE (reference sequence). V lost 7 bases, J lost 8 bases, and 24 bases lay in between. The CDR3 contains 15 residues. CDR3 bases: TGTGCCAGCGTTTACACAGGGTCCAGGGCCGGAGGCTACACCTTC. Protein product: CASVYTGSRAGGYTF. Variable domain in full (rest from reference TRBV5-4 and TRBJ1-2): ETGVTQSPTHLIKTRGQQVTLRCSSQSGHNTVSWYQQALGQGPQFIFQYYREEENGRGNFPPRFSGLQFPNYSSELNVNALELDDSALYLCASVYTGSRAGGYTFGSGTRLTVV.